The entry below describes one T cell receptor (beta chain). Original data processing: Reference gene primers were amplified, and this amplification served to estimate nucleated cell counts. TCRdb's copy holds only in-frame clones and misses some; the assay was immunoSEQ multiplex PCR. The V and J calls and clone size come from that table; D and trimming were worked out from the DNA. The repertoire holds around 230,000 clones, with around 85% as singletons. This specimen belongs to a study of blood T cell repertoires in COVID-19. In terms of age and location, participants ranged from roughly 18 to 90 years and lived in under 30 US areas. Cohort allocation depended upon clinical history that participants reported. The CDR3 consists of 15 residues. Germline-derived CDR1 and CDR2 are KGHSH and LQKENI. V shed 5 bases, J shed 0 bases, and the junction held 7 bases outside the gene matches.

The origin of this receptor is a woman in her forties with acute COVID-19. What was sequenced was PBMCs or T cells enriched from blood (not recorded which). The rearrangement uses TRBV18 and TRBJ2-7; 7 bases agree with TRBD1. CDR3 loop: CASSASRDSSYEQYF. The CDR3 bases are TGTGCCAGCTCAGCCAGCCGGGACAGCTCCTACGAGCAGTACTTC.